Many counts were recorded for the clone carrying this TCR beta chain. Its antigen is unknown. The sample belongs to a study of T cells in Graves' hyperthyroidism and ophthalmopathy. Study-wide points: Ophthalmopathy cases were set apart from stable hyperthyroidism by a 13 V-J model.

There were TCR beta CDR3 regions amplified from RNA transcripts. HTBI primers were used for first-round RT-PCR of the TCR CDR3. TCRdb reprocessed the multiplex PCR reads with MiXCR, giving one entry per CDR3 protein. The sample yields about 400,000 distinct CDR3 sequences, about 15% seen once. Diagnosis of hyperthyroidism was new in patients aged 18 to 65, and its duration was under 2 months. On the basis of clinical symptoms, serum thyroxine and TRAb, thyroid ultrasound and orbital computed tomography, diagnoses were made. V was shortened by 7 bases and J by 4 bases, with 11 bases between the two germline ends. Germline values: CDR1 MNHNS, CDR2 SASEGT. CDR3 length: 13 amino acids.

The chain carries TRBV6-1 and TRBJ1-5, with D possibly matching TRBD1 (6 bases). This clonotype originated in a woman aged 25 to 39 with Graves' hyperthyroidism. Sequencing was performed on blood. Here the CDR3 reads CASKRQANQPQHF. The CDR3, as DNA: TGTGCCAGCAAGAGACAGGCGAATCAGCCCCAGCATTTT.